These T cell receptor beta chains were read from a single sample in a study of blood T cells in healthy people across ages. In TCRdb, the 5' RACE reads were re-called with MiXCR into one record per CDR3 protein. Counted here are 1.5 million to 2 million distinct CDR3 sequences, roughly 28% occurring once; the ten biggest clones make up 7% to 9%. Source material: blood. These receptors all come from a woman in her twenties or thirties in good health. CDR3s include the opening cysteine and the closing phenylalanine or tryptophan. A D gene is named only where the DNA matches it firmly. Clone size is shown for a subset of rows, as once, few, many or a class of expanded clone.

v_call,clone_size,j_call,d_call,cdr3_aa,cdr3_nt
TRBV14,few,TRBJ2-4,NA,CASSPTGLLGGIQYF,TGTGCCAGCAGCCCCACGGGCCTCCTGGGGGGCATTCAGTACTTC
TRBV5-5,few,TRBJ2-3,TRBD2,CASSFRTSADRPPGYF,TGTGCCAGCAGCTTTCGGACTAGCGCGGATCGTCCCCCCGGGTATTTT
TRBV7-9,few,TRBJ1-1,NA,CASSFRTEPAFF,TGTGCCAGCAGCTTTCGGACGGAGCCCGCTTTCTTT
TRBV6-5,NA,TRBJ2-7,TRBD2,CASSYLSSGLYEQYF,TGTGCCAGCAGTTACCTCTCTAGCGGCCTCTACGAGCAGTACTTC
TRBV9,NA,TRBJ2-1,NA,CASSANLGANEQFF,TGTGCCAGCAGCGCAAATCTCGGGGCGAATGAGCAGTTCTTC
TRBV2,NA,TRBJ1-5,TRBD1,CASSEEGQYQPQHF,TGTGCCAGCAGTGAAGAGGGACAGTATCAGCCCCAGCATTTT
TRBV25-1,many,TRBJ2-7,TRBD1,CASSPSGTGWSYEQYF,TGTGCCAGCTCCCCGTCCGGGACAGGGTGGTCCTACGAGCAGTACTTC
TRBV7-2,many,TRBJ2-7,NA,CASSFFLAAHYEQYF,TGTGCCAGCAGCTTTTTCCTTGCCGCCCACTACGAGCAGTACTTC
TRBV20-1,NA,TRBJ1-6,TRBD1,CSARDGTVNSPLHF,TGCAGTGCTAGAGACGGGACAGTTAATTCACCCCTCCACTTT
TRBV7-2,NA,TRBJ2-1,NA,CASSLEHSGEFF,TGTGCCAGCAGCTTAGAACACTCAGGGGAGTTCTTC
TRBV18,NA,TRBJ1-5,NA,CASSPGVQGSRPQHF,TGTGCCAGCTCACCGGGGGTACAGGGTAGTCGGCCCCAGCATTTT